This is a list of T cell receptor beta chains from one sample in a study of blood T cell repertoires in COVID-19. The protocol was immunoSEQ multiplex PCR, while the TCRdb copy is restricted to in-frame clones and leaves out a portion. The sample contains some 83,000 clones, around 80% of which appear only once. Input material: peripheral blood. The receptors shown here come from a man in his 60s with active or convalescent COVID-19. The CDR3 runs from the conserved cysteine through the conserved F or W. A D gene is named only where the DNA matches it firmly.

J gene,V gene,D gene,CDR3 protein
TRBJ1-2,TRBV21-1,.,CASTPRKGQDYYGYTF
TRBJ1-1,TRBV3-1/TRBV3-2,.,CASSQDRGNTEAFF
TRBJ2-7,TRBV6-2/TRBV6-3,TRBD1,CASSYLLGQGFEQYF
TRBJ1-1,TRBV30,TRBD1,CACNGDRGPSEAFF
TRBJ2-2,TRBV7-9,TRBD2,CASMHTGGTLFF
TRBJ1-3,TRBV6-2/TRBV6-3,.,CASSSGRLTGNTIYF
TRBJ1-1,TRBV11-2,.,CASSPRSRTEAFF
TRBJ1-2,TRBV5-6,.,CASSVDTRYGYTF
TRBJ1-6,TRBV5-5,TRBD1,CASSSSGGVPSPLHF
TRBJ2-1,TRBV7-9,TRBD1,CASSSYRGRGDEQFF
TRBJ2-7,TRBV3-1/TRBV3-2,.,CASSHSRVYEQYF
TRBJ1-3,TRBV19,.,CASSIGFPGNTIYF
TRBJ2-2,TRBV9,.,CASSEQQGRVGLFF
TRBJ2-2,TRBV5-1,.,CASSIGSRAGAGELFF
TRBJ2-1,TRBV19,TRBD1,CASTSGTGGYNEQFF
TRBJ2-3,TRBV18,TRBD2,CASSPGWASGSTDTQYF
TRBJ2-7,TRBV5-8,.,CASTGGGQGAYEQYF
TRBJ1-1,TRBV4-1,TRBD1,CASSQVSDRGRGTEAFF
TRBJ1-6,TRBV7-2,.,CASSQWSSPLHF
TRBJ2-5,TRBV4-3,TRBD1,CASSQDWGTGPETQYF
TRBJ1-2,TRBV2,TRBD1,CASSERQGLDGYTF
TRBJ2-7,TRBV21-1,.,CASSIAQDTFSYEQYF
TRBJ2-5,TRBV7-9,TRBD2,CASSFYLAGGLQETQYF
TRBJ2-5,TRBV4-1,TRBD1,CASSQAGTGGYETQYF
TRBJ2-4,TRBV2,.,CASSARRARVGIQYF
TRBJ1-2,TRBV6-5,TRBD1,CASSTGGRLYGYTF
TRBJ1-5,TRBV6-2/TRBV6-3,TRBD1,CASSSFDRGGQPQHF
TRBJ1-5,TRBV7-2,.,CASSIDGQPQHF
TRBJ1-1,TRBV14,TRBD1,CASSLGTGRLAEAFF
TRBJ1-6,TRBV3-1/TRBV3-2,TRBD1,CASSQTGGWSPLHF
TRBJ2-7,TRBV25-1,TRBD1,CASRLTGTGSSYEQYF
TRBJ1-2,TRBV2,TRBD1,CASHLQGAEGYTF